The TCR beta chain described here comes from a study of beta chain features in type 1 diabetes. The investigators reverse transcribed all of the isolated RNA, so they sequenced expressed TCRB transcripts. Generated by immunoSEQ multiplex PCR, the TCRdb table keeps only in-frame clones and is missing some. The sample records about 660,000 clones, about an eighth being singletons. V lost 0 bases and J lost 2, with 5 bases in between. CDR1 GTSNPN and CDR2 SVGIG come from the germline V gene (reference sequence). The CDR3 length is 13 residues. Study-wide findings and caveats: A moderate, significant TCRB CDR3 shortening appeared in type 1 diabetes across four CD4+ subsets.

This clone was detected only a few times. Its antigen is currently unknown. The source is a man younger than 35 with type 1 diabetes. The chain has TRBV30 and TRBJ1-5; no clear D gene. Specimen: naive CD4+ T cells from blood. DNA of the CDR3: TGTGCCTGGAGTGTATGGGGCAATCAGCCCCAGCATTTT. Translating gives CAWSVWGNQPQHF.